This T cell receptor (beta chain) was sequenced for a study of CD8+ T cells in alopecia areata. It was cDNA, reverse transcribed from extracted RNA, that served as the sequencing template. Method: immunoSEQ multiplex PCR; TCRdb's copy keeps in-frame clones and lacks some. Among roughly 100,000 clones, 65% to 90% were seen once, and the ten largest hold 11%. Treatment specified: oral pan-JAK inhibitor, 5-10 mg twice daily. Here the sequenced sample was CD8+ T cells sorted from blood, taken at week 34, from a patient treated with tofacitinib. The origin of this receptor is a human donor with alopecia areata.

CDR3 in amino acids: CASSEVMGQFF. CDR3 DNA: TGTGCCAGCAGTGAAGTTATGGGGCAGTTCTTC. The V call is TRBV6-1, the J call TRBJ2-1; D is undetermined. V gave up 1 base and J gave up 12 bases, with 7 bases separating them. The CDR3 consists of 11 residues. CDR1 MNHNS and CDR2 SASEGT come from the germline V gene.